This T cell receptor beta chain was identified during a study of cytomegalovirus exposure and HLA in healthy donors. Study conclusions and caveats: Analysis was performed later, and it showed HLA-associated TCR beta chains to be more clonally expanded than equally common others. In an earlier analysis, about 87% or about 30%: the productive usage of most TCR beta V segments. It was reportedly the case that the classifier diagnosed cytomegalovirus status with high specificity and sensitivity.

Use of 60 Vbeta and 13 Jbeta primers characterized the PCR. Libraries were prepared by immunoSEQ multiplex PCR; TCRdb keeps only in-frame clonotypes and omits some of them. The table records 130,000 to 150,000 clones, 70% to 85% of them present only once. About this clone: Its antigen is not known. Its ends do not fully match the called genes, so a read error is possible.

There are 13 residues in the CDR3. Germline CDR1 is SSHAT and CDR2 is FNYEAQ (reference sequence). The material sequenced was PBMCs. The V gene is TRBV7-7, the J gene TRBJ1-5; TRBD1 matches 7 bases. The source of this sequence is a male donor in good health and CMV-seronegative. The DNA for the CDR3 is TGTGCTAGCAGCTCCGGACAGGACCAGCCCCAGCATTTT. Its translation: CASSSGQDQPQHF. Using reference TRBV7-7 and TRBJ1-5 for the parts outside the CDR3, the full variable domain is GAGVSQSPRYKVTKRGQDVTLRCDPISSHATLYWYQQALGQGPEFLTYFNYEAQPDKSGLPSDRFSAERPEGSISTLTIQRTEQRDSAMYRCASSSGQDQPQHFGDGTRLSIL.